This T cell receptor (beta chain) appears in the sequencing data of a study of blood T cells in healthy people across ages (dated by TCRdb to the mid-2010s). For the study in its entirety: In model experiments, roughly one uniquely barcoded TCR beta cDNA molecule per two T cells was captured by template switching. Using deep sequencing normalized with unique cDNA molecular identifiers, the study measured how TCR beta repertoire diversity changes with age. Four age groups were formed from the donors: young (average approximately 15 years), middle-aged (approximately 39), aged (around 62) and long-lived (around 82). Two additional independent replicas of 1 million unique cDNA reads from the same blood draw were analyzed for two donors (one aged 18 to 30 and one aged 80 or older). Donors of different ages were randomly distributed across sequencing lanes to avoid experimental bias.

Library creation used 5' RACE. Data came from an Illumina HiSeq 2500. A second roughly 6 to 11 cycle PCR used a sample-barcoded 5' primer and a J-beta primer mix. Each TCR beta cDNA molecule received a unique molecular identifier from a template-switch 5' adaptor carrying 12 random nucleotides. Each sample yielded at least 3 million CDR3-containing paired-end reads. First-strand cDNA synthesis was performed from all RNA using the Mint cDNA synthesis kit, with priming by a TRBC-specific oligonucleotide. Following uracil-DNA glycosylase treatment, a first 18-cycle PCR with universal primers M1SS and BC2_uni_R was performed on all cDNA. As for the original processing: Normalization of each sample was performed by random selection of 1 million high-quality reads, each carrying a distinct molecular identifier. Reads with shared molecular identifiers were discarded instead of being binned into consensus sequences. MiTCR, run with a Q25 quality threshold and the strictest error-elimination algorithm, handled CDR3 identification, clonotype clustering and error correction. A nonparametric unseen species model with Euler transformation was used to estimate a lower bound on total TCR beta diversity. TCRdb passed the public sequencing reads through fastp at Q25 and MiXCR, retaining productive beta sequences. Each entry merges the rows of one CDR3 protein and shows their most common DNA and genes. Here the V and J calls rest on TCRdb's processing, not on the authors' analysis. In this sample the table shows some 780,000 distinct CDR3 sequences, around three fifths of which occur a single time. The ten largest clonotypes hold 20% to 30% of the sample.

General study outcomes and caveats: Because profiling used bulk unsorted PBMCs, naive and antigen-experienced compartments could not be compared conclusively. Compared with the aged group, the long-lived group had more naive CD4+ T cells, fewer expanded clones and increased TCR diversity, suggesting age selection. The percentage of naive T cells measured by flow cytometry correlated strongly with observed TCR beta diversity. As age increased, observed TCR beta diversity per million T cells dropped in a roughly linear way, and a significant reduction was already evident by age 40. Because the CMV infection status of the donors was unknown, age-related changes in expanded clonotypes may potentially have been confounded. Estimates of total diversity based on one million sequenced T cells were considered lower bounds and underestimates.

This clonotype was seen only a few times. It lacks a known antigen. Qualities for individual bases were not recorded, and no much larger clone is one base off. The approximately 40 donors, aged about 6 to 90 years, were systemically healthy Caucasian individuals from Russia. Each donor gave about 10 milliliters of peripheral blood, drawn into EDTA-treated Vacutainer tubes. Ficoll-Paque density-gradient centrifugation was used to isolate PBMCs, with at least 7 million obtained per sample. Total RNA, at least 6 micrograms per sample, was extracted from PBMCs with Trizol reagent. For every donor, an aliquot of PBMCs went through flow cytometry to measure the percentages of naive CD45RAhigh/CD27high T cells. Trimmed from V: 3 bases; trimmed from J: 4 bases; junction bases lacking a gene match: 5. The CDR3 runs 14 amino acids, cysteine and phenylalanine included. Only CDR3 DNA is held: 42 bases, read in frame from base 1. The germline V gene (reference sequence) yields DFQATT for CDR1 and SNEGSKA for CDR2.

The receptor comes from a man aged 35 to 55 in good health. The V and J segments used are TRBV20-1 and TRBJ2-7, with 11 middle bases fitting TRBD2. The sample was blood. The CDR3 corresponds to CSARLTSGVYEQYF. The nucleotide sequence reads TGCAGTGCTAGGTTGACTAGCGGGGTTTACGAGCAGTACTTC.